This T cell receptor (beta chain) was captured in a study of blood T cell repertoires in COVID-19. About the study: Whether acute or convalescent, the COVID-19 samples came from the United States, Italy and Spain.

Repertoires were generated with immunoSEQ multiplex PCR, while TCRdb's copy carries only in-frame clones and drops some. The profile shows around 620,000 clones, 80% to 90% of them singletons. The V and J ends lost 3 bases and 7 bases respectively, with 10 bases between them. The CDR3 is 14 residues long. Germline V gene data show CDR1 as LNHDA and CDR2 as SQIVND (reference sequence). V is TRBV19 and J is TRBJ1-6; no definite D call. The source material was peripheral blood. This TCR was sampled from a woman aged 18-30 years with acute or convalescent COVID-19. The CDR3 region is CASSIGLANSPLHF. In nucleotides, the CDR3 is TGTGCCAGTAGTATCGGGTTAGCGAATTCACCCCTCCACTTT.